Listed below are T cell receptor beta chains from one sample, sequenced in a study of spatial heterogeneity in lung cancer. TCRdb re-called the 5' RACE reads through MiXCR, storing one row per CDR3 protein. There are around 100,000 distinct CDR3 sequences in the sample; 4.4% occur only once, and 20% to 25% lies in the top ten. The sequenced sample was lung tumor tissue, obtained at surgery. All receptors come from a male donor with early-stage non-small cell lung cancer. Each CDR3 is given with its conserved first and last residue. Fields, in order: V gene, J gene, CDR3 protein.

TRBV11-2	TRBJ2-1	CASSSRLAGVREQFF
TRBV2	TRBJ2-7	CASSKEQGSEQYF
TRBV27	TRBJ2-7	CASSINGLAVYEQYF
TRBV11-1	TRBJ2-3	CASSSGPASGHTDTQYF
TRBV10-3	TRBJ1-1	CAISENTEAFF
TRBV15	TRBJ1-5	CATSRDVGIGNQPQHF
TRBV11-2	TRBJ2-3	CATRRGGPSTDTQYF
TRBV5-1	TRBJ1-1	CASSFDTGTEAFF
TRBV12-3/TRBV12-4	TRBJ1-4	CASTRQGVNGLGKLFF
TRBV29-1	TRBJ2-1	CSVETGEGRSGTPSYNEQFF
TRBV7-9	TRBJ2-7	CASSLAPGGSNEQYF
TRBV10-3	TRBJ2-5	CAISEQLAKTETQYF
TRBV5-1	TRBJ2-7	CASSTGPGYEQYF
TRBV24-1	TRBJ1-1	CATSEGTANTEAFF
TRBV2	TRBJ2-3	CASIGAFSADTQYF
TRBV5-4	TRBJ2-7	CASSPGLAGYEQYF
TRBV25-1	TRBJ2-3	CASSYRERGTDTQYF
TRBV21-1	TRBJ2-2	CASALTLGQSNTGELFF
TRBV11-2	TRBJ1-5	CASSTHRGSGDKQPQHF
TRBV20-1	TRBJ1-2	CSAILDSYGYTF
TRBV9	TRBJ2-2	CASREGPYTGELFF
TRBV4-1	TRBJ2-5	CASSQASLAGLETQYF
TRBV6-1	TRBJ2-1	CASSEVHSQSDEQFF
TRBV30	TRBJ1-2	CAWEDRGLGYGYTF
TRBV20-1	TRBJ2-7	CSARLAGGTYEQYF
TRBV6-6	TRBJ2-1	CASGLAERFGGEQFF
TRBV2	TRBJ1-3	CASSDERVTGNTIYF
TRBV14	TRBJ2-5	CASSQGWGQFEETQYF
TRBV4-1	TRBJ1-2	CASSQPTHRGPHYGYTF
TRBV7-2	TRBJ1-2	CASSLAGAINGYTF
TRBV12-3/TRBV12-4	TRBJ2-7	CASTIPGAYEQYF
TRBV27	TRBJ2-1	CASSSFRGTYNEQFF
TRBV5-1	TRBJ2-3	CASSLWGPKPDTQYF
TRBV10-3	TRBJ1-1	CAISELSNTEAFF
TRBV28	TRBJ1-3	CASSFPGFDGNTIYF
TRBV5-1	TRBJ2-1	CASSNEMGNEQFF
TRBV7-9	TRBJ2-5	CASSAPPPGLQETQYF
TRBV12-3/TRBV12-4	TRBJ1-5	CASSSGMGQPQHF
TRBV20-1	TRBJ2-3	CSASVDTQYF
TRBV12-3/TRBV12-4	TRBJ1-1	CASTRVRSRWTRNTEAFF
TRBV20-1	TRBJ2-3	CSAERTSGRTDTQYF
TRBV5-1	TRBJ1-1	CASSPDSGYTEAFF
TRBV4-1	TRBJ1-1	CASSQAGVGGEAFF
TRBV28	TRBJ1-6	CASRYDWNSPLHF
TRBV2	TRBJ2-4	CASSLGDQAKNIQYF
TRBV7-9	TRBJ1-1	CASRQAGGGEAFF
TRBV20-1	TRBJ1-2	CSAYDRSYGYTF
TRBV7-8	TRBJ1-2	CASSETSNPNYGYTF
TRBV4-1	TRBJ2-1	CASSQDNTAMRFPYNEQFF
TRBV7-2	TRBJ2-2	CASSLLAGELFF
TRBV28	TRBJ2-3	CASSFRLDFGTQYF
TRBV29-1	TRBJ2-3	CSVGDPSTDTQYF
TRBV7-2	TRBJ2-3	CASSLETDTQYF
TRBV3-1	TRBJ2-5	CASSQIAGAQETQYF
TRBV10-3	TRBJ2-7	CAIAAGQGKYEQYF
TRBV5-1	TRBJ1-5	CASSLGVNNQPQHF
TRBV9	TRBJ2-1	CASSVAGGEGFEQFF
TRBV5-6	TRBJ2-2	CASSLAPLAGELFF
TRBV28	TRBJ2-7	CASSTPGRPTYEQYF
TRBV2	TRBJ2-1	CASSPRWSPYNEQFF